The next 18 T cell receptor beta chains were all read from a single sample in a study of OX40 agonist ivuxolimab in advanced cancers. Generated by immunoSEQ multiplex PCR, the TCRdb table keeps only in-frame clones and is missing some. The profile shows about 17,000 clones, over 75% of them singletons. The starting material was CD4+ or CD8+ T cells sorted from blood, obtained in a trial of the OX40 agonist ivuxolimab. The receptors were gathered from an adult with an advanced solid tumor such as melanoma, head and neck, liver or kidney cancer.

This rearrangement joins TRBV2 to TRBJ2-7; 8 nucleotides match TRBD2. Germline V gene sequence: CDR1 SNHLY, CDR2 FYNNEI. There are 15 residues in the CDR3. Losses at the gene ends were 6 bases for V and 0 bases for J; bases not matched to a gene: 7. CDR3 residues: CASSEGLGSSYEQYF. In DNA, the CDR3 is TGTGCCAGCAGCGAGGGACTAGGGAGCTCCTACGAGCAGTACTTC. The full variable domain, in which reference TRBV2 and TRBJ2-7 provide the parts outside the CDR3, is EPEVTQTPSHQVTQMGQEVILRCVPISNHLYFYWYRQILGQKVEFLVSFYNNEISEKSEIFDDQFSVERPDGSNFTLKIRSTKLEDSAMYFCASSEGLGSSYEQYFGPGTRLTVT.

This rearrangement joins TRBV6-1 to TRBJ2-3; D not certain. Trimming removed 0 bases at V and 1 base at J, with 11 bases between. CDR3 length: 16 residues. Germline V gene lookup returns CDR1 MNHNS and CDR2 SASEGT. The CDR3 reads CASSEAVVPRTDTQYF. The CDR3 DNA follows: TGTGCCAGCAGTGAAGCTGTGGTCCCTCGCACAGATACGCAGTATTTT.

The chain employs TRBV6-5 and TRBJ1-5; D perhaps matches TRBD1 (5 bases). The CDR3 totals 14 residues. Germline values: CDR1 MNHEY, CDR2 SVGAGI. Trimming left V 2 bases short and J 6 bases short, with 11 bases between. The CDR3 DNA reads TGTGCCAGCAGTTACCAGGGAGGGGTTCAGCCCCAGCATTTT. It encodes CASSYQGGVQPQHF.

The chain employs TRBV5-5 and TRBJ2-3; D could derive from TRBD1 or TRBD2 (5 bases each). The CDR3 is 15 amino acids. Trimming took 1 base from V and 6 from J, leaving 15 bases between them. The germline V gene has CDR1 SGHKS and CDR2 YYEKEE (reference sequence). CDR3 nucleotides: TGTGCCAGCAGCTTGCTCGGACTCTCAGGGGATACGCAGTATTTT. The encoded protein is CASSLLGLSGDTQYF.

The chain is built from TRBV7-9 and TRBJ2-3; 11 bases are a match to TRBD2. Looked up from germline, CDR1 is SEHNR and CDR2 is FQNEAQ (reference sequence). J lost 5 bases, V lost 6 bases, and 19 bases had no gene match. This CDR3 is built from 19 residues. The CDR3, as DNA: TGTGCCAGCAGACCTCAGGGTATGACTAGCGGGATCCGTGAAGATACGCAGTATTTT. It is translated as CASRPQGMTSGIREDTQYF.

This clone was counted a few times. V is TRBV4-2 and J is TRBJ2-7; the match to TRBD1 covers 9 bases. The J segment lost 5 bases and the V segment lost 1 base, leaving 3 bases of the junction unmatched. CDR1 is LGHNA, CDR2 YNFKEQ, per germline. The CDR3 length is 14 residues. The CDR3 DNA is TGTGCCAGCAGCCAAGGGGACAGGGACAACGAGCAGTACTTC. Translating it yields CASSQGDRDNEQYF.

The chain carries TRBV27 and TRBJ2-1; either TRBD1 or TRBD2 may fit D (5 bases each). Germline lookup yields CDR1 MNHEY and CDR2 SMNVEV (reference sequence). The CDR3 is 14 residues long. V shed 2 bases and J shed 8 bases, with 13 bases lying between them. The CDR3 DNA reads TGTGCCAGCAGTTTAGATTTGAGGGGCCATGAGCAGTTCTTC. This sequence encodes CASSLDLRGHEQFF.

The chain combines TRBV7-9 with TRBJ2-5; TRBD2 aligns across 10 bases. The CDR3 spans 19 residues. Germline V gene sequence: CDR1 SEHNR, CDR2 FQNEAQ (reference sequence). V lost 4 bases, J lost 2 bases, and 16 bases stayed unmatched. The DNA of the CDR3 is TGTGCCAGCAGCTCAATTACCGGGCTAGCGGGGGTTCTACAAGAGACCCAGTACTTC. It yields the protein CASSSITGLAGVLQETQYF.

The chain links TRBV19 to TRBJ1-1; D ambiguous. Germline V gives CDR1 LNHDA, CDR2 SQIVND (reference sequence). The CDR3 runs to 15 residues. Trimming pared 5 bases from V and 0 bases from J, leaving 13 bases between. The CDR3 protein is CASSLRIPMNTEAFF. CDR3 sequence (DNA): TGTGCCAGTAGTTTGAGGATACCTATGAACACTGAAGCTTTCTTT.

The chain is built from TRBV5-1 and TRBJ2-2; tentatively, D is TRBD1 (5 bases). Trimming cost V 2 bases and J 6 bases, with 8 bases left between them. The germline V gene has CDR1 SGHRS and CDR2 YFSETQ. This CDR3 has 13 residues. CDR3 region: CASSFRVSGELFF. In DNA, the CDR3 is TGCGCCAGCAGCTTCAGGGTCTCCGGGGAGCTGTTTTTT.

The CDR3 region has the DNA TGTGCCATCAGTGAGTTTAAACAGAGCTTTCAATATGGCTACACCTTC. As protein: CAISEFKQSFQYGYTF. The rearrangement joins TRBV10-3 to TRBJ1-2; no clear D gene. The CDR3 totals 16 residues. Germline V gene lookup returns CDR1 ENHRY and CDR2 SYGVKD. The ends were cut back, 1 base at V and 5 bases at J, with 17 bases in the middle.

The genes are TRBV28 and TRBJ1-5; unclear D gene. V was pared by 5 bases and J by 4 bases, with 6 bases between. This CDR3 is 12 amino acids long. CDR1 is MDHEN and CDR2 is SYDVKM in the germline V gene. The CDR3 loop reads CASSRGNQPQHF. In DNA, the CDR3 is TGTGCCAGCAGTAGAGGAAATCAGCCCCAGCATTTT.

This clone was observed once. This CDR3 is CASSAVQGALDTQYF. CDR3 nucleotides: TGCGCCAGCAGCGCCGTACAGGGGGCTTTGGATACGCAGTATTTT. This rearrangement joins TRBV5-1 to TRBJ2-3, with 9 bases fitting TRBD1. The V segment lost 4 bases and the J segment 6 bases; nucleotides outside the gene matches: 9. CDR1 SGHRS and CDR2 YFSETQ come from the germline V gene. The CDR3 loop spans 15 amino acids.

The chain employs TRBV5-8 and TRBJ2-7; no definite D call. The CDR3 has 13 residues. Germline loops: CDR1 SGHTS, CDR2 YDEGEE. Trimming removed 2 bases at V and 7 bases at J, with 13 bases between. The CDR3 bases are TGTGCCAGCAGCTTTCGGGTCGGGCAGGAGCAGTACTTC. Residues: CASSFRVGQEQYF.

The V call is TRBV19, the J call TRBJ1-1, with a possible D match to TRBD1 (5 bases). CDR1 and CDR2 from the germline V gene are LNHDA and SQIVND (reference sequence). The CDR3 extends over 18 amino acids. Trimming stripped 5 bases from V and 4 bases from J, with 26 bases between. The CDR3 bases are TGTGCCAGTAGTCCACCTTCTCTCTATAGGGGAGAGGGCACTGAAGCTTTCTTT. As protein: CASSPPSLYRGEGTEAFF.

The chain recombines TRBV7-9 with TRBJ1-1; D uncertain. V was pared by 4 bases and J by 4 bases, with 7 bases between. CDR3 length: 12 amino acids. The germline V gene has CDR1 SEHNR and CDR2 FQNEAQ (reference sequence). The CDR3 DNA follows: TGTGCCAGCAGCTCCGGGCTCACTGAAGCTTTCTTT. It yields the protein CASSSGLTEAFF.

The rearrangement joins TRBV6-1 to TRBJ1-1, with D unclear. Germline V CDR1 and CDR2: MNHNS, SASEGT. The CDR3 has 14 amino acids. V was cut by 1 base and J by 1 base, with 7 bases left in between. The CDR3 region is CASSEGNPNTEAFF. The CDR3 nucleotides are TGTGCCAGCAGTGAAGGTAACCCGAACACTGAAGCTTTCTTT.

The rearrangement joins TRBV18 to TRBJ2-7, with D unclear. The V and J ends lost 7 bases and 0 bases respectively, with 4 bases between them. CDR1 KGHSH and CDR2 LQKENI come from the germline V gene. CDR3 length: 11 amino acids. The CDR3 spells CASFSSYEQYF. The CDR3 coding sequence is TGTGCCAGCTTCAGCTCCTACGAGCAGTACTTC.